This is a list of T cell receptor beta chains from one sample in a study of blood T cell repertoires in COVID-19. Measured with immunoSEQ multiplex PCR; TCRdb has only the in-frame clones, and not every one. The sample includes about 400,000 clones, about nine tenths seen only once; the top ten take 1.4%. Sequencing was carried out using peripheral blood. The receptor source for this set is a woman in her thirties with active or convalescent COVID-19. Each CDR3 is given with its conserved first and last residue. A D gene is named only where the DNA matches it firmly. The size field is filled for only some rows; it gives once, few, many or a size class.

. | TRBD2 | TRBJ2-1 | TRBV27 | TGTGCCAGCAGACCCGGGACTAGCGGGACCAGCCACGACAATGAGCAGTTCTTC | CASRPGTSGTSHDNEQFF
. | . | TRBJ2-1 | TRBV19 | TGTGCCAGCCGGCCGGCCAAGGCCAGAACGGGCTACAATGAGCAGTTCTTC | CASRPAKARTGYNEQFF
. | . | TRBJ2-7 | TRBV2 | TGTGCCAGCGAGAGAGTTGAGGATCCTCTCTACGAGCAGTACTTC | CASERVEDPLYEQYF
. | . | TRBJ1-2 | TRBV19 | TGTGCCAGTAGACATAGGGGTCATGGCTACACCTTC | CASRHRGHGYTF
few | TRBD1 | TRBJ1-2 | TRBV18 | TGTGCCAGCTCACCACCGAACCCGACAGGGGTACCTTCCTATGGCTACACCTTC | CASSPPNPTGVPSYGYTF
. | . | TRBJ1-1 | TRBV20-1 | TGCAGTGCTAGTCCCGGGAACACTGAAGCTTTCTTT | CSASPGNTEAFF
. | TRBD1 | TRBJ2-1 | TRBV10-1 | TGCGCCAGCAGCAGGGGGAGTCTGTACAATGAGCAGTTCTTC | CASSRGSLYNEQFF
. | . | TRBJ2-1 | TRBV21-1 | TGTGCCAGCAGCAAAGCTCTTTGCATTAGCGGTACCTACAATGAGCAGTTCTTC | CASSKALCISGTYNEQFF
. | . | TRBJ2-1 | TRBV10-3 | TGTGCCATCAGTGAGTCTGGGGGGGCGACCTACAATGAGCAGTTCTTC | CAISESGGATYNEQFF
. | . | TRBJ2-7 | TRBV24-1 | TGTGCCACCAGTGACCGCCCGGACAGTCCCTACGAGCAGTACTTC | CATSDRPDSPYEQYF
. | . | TRBJ1-2 | TRBV2 | TGTGCCAGCAGAGAACGGGGAGGGACTCGTGGCTACACCTTC | CASRERGGTRGYTF
. | TRBD2 | TRBJ2-7 | TRBV7-2 | TGTGCCAGCAGCTTACGACTAGCGAGGAAAGAGCAGTACTTC | CASSLRLARKEQYF
once | . | TRBJ2-3 | TRBV7-9 | TGTGCCAGCCAAGTGAGCTCTAGCACAGATACGCAGTATTTT | CASQVSSSTDTQYF
. | TRBD1 | TRBJ2-5 | TRBV4-1 | TGCGCCAGCAGCCAAGATACAGGGGGTACAGAGACCCAGTACTTC | CASSQDTGGTETQYF
. | TRBD1 | TRBJ1-5 | TRBV2 | TGTGCCAGCAGTGAATTTGGGACAGGGGGATTGCAGCCCCAGCATTTT | CASSEFGTGGLQPQHF
. | TRBD1 | TRBJ2-7 | TRBV27 | TGTGCCAGCAGGGACAGGGGGGACTACGAGCAGTACTTC | CASRDRGDYEQYF
once | . | TRBJ2-7 | TRBV5-6 | TGTGCCAGCAGCTTGTCCGGCTACGAGCAGTACTTC | CASSLSGYEQYF
. | . | TRBJ1-5 | TRBV4-2 | TGTGCCAGCAGGAAGTTTTCGGAGTCCAATCAGCCCCAGCATTTT | CASRKFSESNQPQHF
. | TRBD2 | TRBJ2-3 | TRBV7-9 | TGTGCCAGCAAATCAAGTAGCGGGGGATCCACAGATACGCAGTATTTT | CASKSSSGGSTDTQYF
once | . | TRBJ1-5 | TRBV10-1 | TGCGCCAGCAGTGAGAGGACTGAGGATAGCAATCAGCCCCAGCATTTT | CASSERTEDSNQPQHF
. | TRBD1 | TRBJ1-2 | TRBV19 | TGTGCCAGTAGGAGCGACAGGGGCCAGAATTTCTATGGCTACACCTTC | CASRSDRGQNFYGYTF